This T cell receptor (beta chain) was retrieved from a study of T cell repertoires in cytomegalovirus infection. Study at large: HLA-B-restricted CMV epitopes that are well studied were used alongside recently identified HLA-C-restricted ones.

Concerning this clonotype: Its specificity is unknown.

Study results and limitations: The response measured ex vivo was dominated by TCR beta clonotypes (HLA-C-restricted and CMV-specific).

TCRdb re-called the reads with MiXCR, one entry per CDR3 protein. The table has roughly 860,000 distinct CDR3 sequences, around a third seen once. The germline V gene encodes CDR1 MNHNS and CDR2 SASEGT. This CDR3 contains 11 residues. V dropped 11 bases and J dropped 3 bases, with 7 bases sitting between them. This chain joins TRBV6-1 and TRBJ2-2; TRBD2 might be the D (5 bases). The sequences come from cultured CD8+ T cells from PBMCs, collected from culture after CMV antigen stimulation. The source is a human donor in good health (CMV status not recorded). Some clones in this sample may be carry-over from other donors' samples. CDR3 protein: CALGDTGELFF. CDR3 DNA: TGTGCCCTCGGGGACACCGGGGAGCTGTTTTTT.